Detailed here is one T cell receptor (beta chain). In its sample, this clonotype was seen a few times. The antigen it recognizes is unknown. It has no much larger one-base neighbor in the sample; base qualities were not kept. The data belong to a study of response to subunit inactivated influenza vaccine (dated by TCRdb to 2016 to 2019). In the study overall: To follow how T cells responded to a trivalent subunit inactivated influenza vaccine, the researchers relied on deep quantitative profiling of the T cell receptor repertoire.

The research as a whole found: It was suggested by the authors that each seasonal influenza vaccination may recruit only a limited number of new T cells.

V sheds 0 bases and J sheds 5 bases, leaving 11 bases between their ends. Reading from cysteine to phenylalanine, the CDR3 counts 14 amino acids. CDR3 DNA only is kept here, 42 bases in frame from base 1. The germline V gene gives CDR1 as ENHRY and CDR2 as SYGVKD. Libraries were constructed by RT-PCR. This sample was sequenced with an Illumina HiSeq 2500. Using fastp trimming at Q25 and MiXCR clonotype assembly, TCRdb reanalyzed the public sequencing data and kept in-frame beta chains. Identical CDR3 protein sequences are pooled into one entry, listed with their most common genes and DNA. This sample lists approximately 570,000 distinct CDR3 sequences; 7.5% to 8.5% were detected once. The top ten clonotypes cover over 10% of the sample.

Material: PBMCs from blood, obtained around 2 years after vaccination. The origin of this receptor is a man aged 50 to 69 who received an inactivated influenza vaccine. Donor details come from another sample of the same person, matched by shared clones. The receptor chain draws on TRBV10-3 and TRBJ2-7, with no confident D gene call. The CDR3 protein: CAISESTLVHEQYF. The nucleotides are TGTGCCATCAGTGAGTCAACCCTCGTCCACGAGCAGTACTTC.